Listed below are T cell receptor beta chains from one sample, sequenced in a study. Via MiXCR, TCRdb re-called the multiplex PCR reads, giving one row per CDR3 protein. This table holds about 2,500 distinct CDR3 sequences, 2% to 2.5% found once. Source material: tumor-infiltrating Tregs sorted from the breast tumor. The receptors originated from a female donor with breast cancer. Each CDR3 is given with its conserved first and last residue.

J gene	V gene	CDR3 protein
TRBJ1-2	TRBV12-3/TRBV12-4	CASGPTLDYGYTF
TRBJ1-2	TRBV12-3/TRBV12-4	CASSPSAFRVYGYTF
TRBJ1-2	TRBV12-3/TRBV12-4	CASSLETLANYGYTF
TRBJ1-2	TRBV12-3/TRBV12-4	CASSFAGYGYTF
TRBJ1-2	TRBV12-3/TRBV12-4	CASSLKANYGYTF
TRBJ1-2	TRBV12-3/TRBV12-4	CASSSGWNYGYTF
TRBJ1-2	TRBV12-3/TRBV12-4	CASSPQGNYGYTF
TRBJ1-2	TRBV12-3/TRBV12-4	CASSLEGQGYTF
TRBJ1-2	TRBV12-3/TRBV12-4	CASSLGRSHTNGYTF
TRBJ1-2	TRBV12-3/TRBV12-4	CASSFSYGYTF
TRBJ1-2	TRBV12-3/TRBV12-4	CASSLGQTNYGYTF
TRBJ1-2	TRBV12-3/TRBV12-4	CASTRTENYGYTF
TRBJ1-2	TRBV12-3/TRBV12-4	CASSLGFRAYGYTF
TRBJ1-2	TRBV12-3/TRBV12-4	CASIRTGKAYGYTF
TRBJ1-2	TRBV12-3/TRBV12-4	CASSYLRVVGYTF
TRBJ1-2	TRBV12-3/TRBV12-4	CASSQLTTGNYGYTF
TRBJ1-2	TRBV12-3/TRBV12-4	CASSLRQGPNYGYTF
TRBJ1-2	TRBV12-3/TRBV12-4	CASSLQGRIGGYTF
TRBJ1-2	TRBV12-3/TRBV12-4	CASSSAGTVNYGYTF
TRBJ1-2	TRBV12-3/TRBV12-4	CASSLRNYGYTF